Presented here are 27 T cell receptor beta chains from one specimen sequenced in a study of monozygotic twins with inflammatory bowel disease. TCRdb re-called the 5' RACE reads and gives one entry per CDR3 protein, without DNA. This sample carries 420,000 or so distinct CDR3 sequences, with approximately 2.3% going to the ten biggest clones. Sequences were obtained from blood. The receptors stem from a human donor with ulcerative colitis or Crohn's disease, or a healthy co-twin of an affected twin (not recorded which).

The J gene is TRBJ2-6, the V gene TRBV5-1. Germline V gives CDR1 SGHRS, CDR2 YFSETQ. The CDR3 is 15 residues long. The CDR3 region is CASSSPDPGANVLTF.

The chain is built from TRBV11-2 and TRBJ2-3; the TRBD2 assignment by TCRdb is unverifiable without DNA. CDR3 length: 19 amino acids. In germline, CDR1 is SGHAT, CDR2 FQNNGV. CDR3 sequence reads: CASSFLLAGGPRSRHTQYF.

This rearrangement joins TRBV12-3 or TRBV12-4 to TRBJ2-1; TCRdb outputs TRBD1, but without DNA this stays unchecked. CDR3 length: 15 amino acids. CDR3 region: CASSQRQGSGNEQFF.

The V gene is TRBV20-1, the J gene TRBJ2-7; TCRdb's assignment of TRBD1 cannot be checked, as there is no DNA. Germline V CDR1 and CDR2: DFQATT, SNEGSKA (reference sequence). The CDR3 contains 13 residues. CDR3 sequence reads: CSAPGTAGREQYF.

The CDR3 loop reads CSVDPRTSGGTDNEQFF. This chain links TRBV29-1 with TRBJ2-1; TCRdb's D call of TRBD2 is untestable without DNA. The CDR3 covers 17 residues. Germline V gene data show CDR1 as SQVTM and CDR2 as ANQGSEA.

The V and J genes are TRBV6-1 and TRBJ2-7; TCRdb gives TRBD2 as the D gene, but with no DNA this cannot be confirmed. CDR3 length: 17 amino acids. Germline V lookup: CDR1 MNHNS, CDR2 SASEGT. Here the CDR3 reads CASSEALVYGGAYEQYF.

The chain employs TRBV20-1 and TRBJ2-7; checking the TCRdb D call of TRBD2 is not possible without DNA. In germline, CDR1 is DFQATT, CDR2 SNEGSKA (reference sequence). The CDR3 is 13 residues long. The CDR3 region is CSAAEISVYEQYF.

This sequence joins TRBV20-1 and TRBJ2-1; with no DNA, the TCRdb D assignment of TRBD2 cannot be verified. This CDR3 is built from 14 residues. CDR1 is DFQATT and CDR2 is SNEGSKA in the germline V gene (reference sequence). CDR3 loop: CSAHRLAGPGEQFF.

The chain employs TRBV9 and TRBJ2-7. Germline V lookup: CDR1 SGDLS, CDR2 YYNGEE. The CDR3 sequence is 14 residues long. CDR3 amino acids: CASSVGAKFDEQYF.

The chain joins TRBV13 to TRBJ2-2; TCRdb selects TRBD2, and the lack of DNA leaves this call unchecked. The CDR3 contains 19 residues. Germline loops: CDR1 PRHDT, CDR2 FYEKMQ (reference sequence). This CDR3 is CASSLVRNLAELNTGELFF.

This chain joins TRBV10-3 and TRBJ2-7; with no DNA, the TCRdb D assignment of TRBD1 cannot be verified. This CDR3 spans 14 amino acids. The germline gives CDR1 ENHRY, CDR2 SYGVKD. This CDR3 reads CAISLGTGTYEQYF.

This rearrangement joins TRBV10-1 to TRBJ2-5. This CDR3 is built from 16 residues. Germline V gene sequence: CDR1 WNHNN, CDR2 SYGVQD (reference sequence). Here the CDR3 reads CASSELSDRTQETQYF.

The chain carries TRBV27 and TRBJ2-7; TCRdb's assignment of TRBD1 cannot be checked, as there is no DNA. Germline V gene data show CDR1 as MNHEY and CDR2 as SMNVEV (reference sequence). The CDR3 totals 12 residues. This chain's CDR3 is CARNRGMHEQYF.

V gene TRBV5-4 combines with J gene TRBJ2-4; TCRdb reports TRBD2, a call that lacks DNA to check it against. This CDR3 has 16 residues. CDR1 and CDR2 from the germline V gene are SGHNT and YYREEE (reference sequence). CDR3 loop: CASSPKAGGIPNIQYF. Supplemented by reference TRBV5-4 and TRBJ2-4, the full variable domain reads ETGVTQSPTHLIKTRGQQVTLRCSSQSGHNTVSWYQQALGQGPQFIFQYYREEENGRGNFPPRFSGLQFPNYSSELNVNALELDDSALYLCASSPKAGGIPNIQYFGAGTRLSVL.

The CDR3 loop reads CASSLDLTGGQGYTF. The V gene is TRBV7-9, the J gene TRBJ1-2; TCRdb's D gene call, TRBD1, goes unchecked for lack of DNA. Germline CDR1 is SEHNR and CDR2 is FQNEAQ (reference sequence). This CDR3 contains 15 residues.

V gene TRBV7-6 combines with J gene TRBJ2-1; TCRdb returns TRBD1, unconfirmable since there is no DNA. This CDR3 comprises 14 residues. The germline CDR1 and CDR2 sequences are SGHVS and FNYEAQ. The CDR3 sequence: CASSLEASGNEQFF.

The chain joins TRBV7-2 to TRBJ2-7; TCRdb's D call of TRBD1 is untestable without DNA. The CDR3 extends over 17 amino acids. Per germline, CDR1 SGHTA and CDR2 FQGNSA. Here the CDR3 reads CASSSPLRRASSYEQYF.

J is TRBJ2-5 and V is TRBV24-1. The CDR3 loop spans 13 amino acids. Germline V gene data show CDR1 as KGHDR and CDR2 as SFDVKD. The CDR3 loop reads CATSESVQETQYF.

The chain links TRBV7-2 to TRBJ2-3; TCRdb lists TRBD1, though no DNA is available to test this call. CDR1 and CDR2 from the germline V gene are SGHTA and FQGNSA. This CDR3 has 17 residues. The CDR3 is CASGWGTGRTGTDTQYF.

The rearrangement links TRBV20-1 to TRBJ2-3; the TCRdb call, TRBD1, lacks DNA for checking. CDR3 length: 15 amino acids. CDR1 is DFQATT, CDR2 SNEGSKA, per germline (reference sequence). The CDR3 here is CSARVMGGATDTQYF.

The V gene is TRBV18, the J gene TRBJ2-7. The CDR3 has 13 amino acids. CDR1 KGHSH and CDR2 LQKENI come from the germline V gene. CDR3 sequence reads: CASSPGVAYEQYF.

This chain connects TRBV6-2 or TRBV6-3 to TRBJ2-6; without DNA, the TCRdb call of TRBD2 cannot be checked. The germline V gene encodes CDR1 MNHEY and CDR2 SVGEGT. The CDR3 spans 17 residues. The CDR3 spells CASSSTLESSGANVLTF.

The chain couples TRBV5-6 to TRBJ2-5; TCRdb designates TRBD1, a call that cannot be tested without DNA. Germline V gene sequence: CDR1 SGHDT, CDR2 YYEEEE. The CDR3 sequence is 15 residues long. This chain's CDR3 is CASSFRDGRQETQYF.

The chain is built from TRBV6-1 and TRBJ2-7; the TCRdb D gene call, TRBD1, has no DNA to confirm it. The CDR3 length is 16 residues. Germline V gene sequence: CDR1 MNHNS, CDR2 SASEGT. The CDR3: CASKVPGTGVVYEQYF.

The V call is TRBV5-5, the J call TRBJ2-2; the D call from TCRdb, TRBD1, cannot be confirmed without DNA. Germline V gene lookup returns CDR1 SGHKS and CDR2 YYEKEE (reference sequence). The CDR3 spans 15 residues. The CDR3 protein is CASSHATGFTGELFF.

The V and J genes are TRBV30 and TRBJ2-7; TCRdb indicates TRBD1, and absent DNA this call remains unverified. The germline V gene encodes CDR1 GTSNPN and CDR2 SVGIG (reference sequence). This CDR3 is built from 20 residues. This CDR3 reads CAWSVRQGTSGTGYAYEQYF.

The rearrangement links TRBV5-1 to TRBJ2-3. The CDR3 has 12 amino acids. In germline, CDR1 is SGHRS, CDR2 YFSETQ. CDR3: CASSLVTDTQYF.